This T cell receptor beta chain is from a study of blood T cell repertoires in COVID-19. Study in general: Material from acute and convalescent COVID-19 was sourced from the United States, Italy and Spain.

The method was immunoSEQ multiplex PCR; TCRdb's version includes in-frame clones alone and lacks a portion of them. The repertoire holds tens of thousands of clones, with 86% as singletons. J lost 8 bases, V lost 2 bases, and 11 bases had no gene match. The CDR3 has 15 residues. CDR1 is KGHSH and CDR2 is LQKENI in the germline V gene. This sequence was found in a man aged 80 or over with acute or convalescent COVID-19. The material sequenced was peripheral blood. The chain joins TRBV18 to TRBJ1-2; TRBD1 aligns across 7 bases. The CDR3 spells CASSPEGAREDGYTF. For the CDR3, the DNA is TGTGCCAGCTCACCAGAGGGGGCCAGGGAGGACGGCTACACCTTC. Full variable domain (missing parts from reference TRBV18 and TRBJ1-2): NAGVMQNPRHLVRRRGQEARLRCSPMKGHSHVYWYRQLPEEGLKFMVYLQKENIIDESGMPKERFSAEFPKEGPSILRIQQVVRGDSAAYFCASSPEGAREDGYTFGSGTRLTVV.